This T cell receptor (beta chain) was sequenced during a study of T cell changes during pregnancy in multiple sclerosis. TCRdb's copy holds only in-frame clones and misses some; the assay was immunoSEQ multiplex PCR. The repertoire has tens of thousands of clones, 80% to 95% of them found once; the top ten carry less than 0.6%. The length of the CDR3 is 13 residues. V was cut by 11 bases and J by 4 bases, with 18 bases left in between. Germline V lookup: CDR1 SGHVS, CDR2 FQNEAQ. The clonotype originates from a female donor with multiple sclerosis, enrolled in a pregnancy study. The source material was CD4+ T cells from peripheral blood mononuclear cells, sampled in the third trimester of pregnancy. The V call is TRBV7-8, the J call TRBJ2-7; D is perhaps TRBD1 (7 bases). DNA of the CDR3: TGTGCCTGCGGGAAGGGACAGTTTTACGAGCAGTACTTC. It specifies CACGKGQFYEQYF.